What follows are 12 T cell receptor beta chains derived from one specimen sequenced in a study of blood T cell repertoires in COVID-19. The assay was immunoSEQ multiplex PCR, and TCRdb's table has in-frame clones only and misses some. The sample includes under 300,000 clones, approximately 91% of them seen just once. What was sequenced was peripheral blood. The receptors come from a woman aged 35 to 49 who had recovered from COVID-19.

The chain uses TRBV29-1 and TRBJ2-7; tentatively, D is TRBD1 (6 bases). V dropped 2 bases and J dropped 4 bases, with 15 bases sitting between them. The CDR3 is 14 amino acids. Germline lookup yields CDR1 SQVTM and CDR2 ANQGSEA. The CDR3 sequence is CSVETPGQGYEQYF. In DNA form, the CDR3 reads TGCAGCGTTGAAACCCCGGGGCAGGGGTACGAGCAGTACTTC.

The chain uses TRBV3-1 (or the pseudogene TRBV3-2) and TRBJ2-2, with 7 nucleotides matching TRBD1. This CDR3 is 16 amino acids long. V gave up 1 base and J gave up 5 bases; unmatched junction bases: 7. Germline lookup yields CDR1 LGHDT and CDR2 YNNKEL (reference sequence). The CDR3 nucleotides are TGTGCCAGCAGCCAAGCTTTGAGGGGGCTGACCGGGGAGCTGTTTTTT. Protein product: CASSQALRGLTGELFF.

This rearrangement joins TRBV2 to TRBJ2-7, with 12 nucleotides matching TRBD2. The CDR3 totals 15 residues. Germline V lookup: CDR1 SNHLY, CDR2 FYNNEI. V trimming: 6 bases; J trimming: 10 bases; junction bases outside the gene matches: 13. The CDR3 bases are TGTGCCAGCAGCGGTGCAGAGGGACTAGCGGGTGTTCAGTACTTC. It yields the protein CASSGAEGLAGVQYF.

The rearrangement links TRBV7-2 to TRBJ2-1; 7 bases agree with TRBD2. V shed 0 bases, J shed 10 bases, and the junction held 9 bases outside the gene matches. CDR1 SGHTA and CDR2 FQGNSA come from the germline V gene. The CDR3 consists of 15 residues. CDR3 in amino acids: CASSLAGLEGQEQFF. DNA of the CDR3: TGTGCCAGCAGCTTAGCCGGACTAGAAGGTCAGGAGCAGTTCTTC. Based on the CDR3 plus reference TRBV7-2 and TRBJ2-1, the full variable domain is GAGVSQSPSNKVTEKGKDVELRCDPISGHTALYWYRQSLGQGLEFLIYFQGNSAPDKSGLPSDRFSAERTGGSVSTLTIQRTQQEDSAVYLCASSLAGLEGQEQFFGPGTRLTVL.

This sequence joins TRBV5-1 and TRBJ2-3; TRBD2 is a possible D gene (6 bases). This CDR3 has 13 residues. In germline, CDR1 is SGHRS, CDR2 YFSETQ. V was shortened by 6 bases and J by 3 bases, with 11 bases between the two germline ends. DNA for the CDR3: TGCGCCAGCAACGGCGGGAAAACAGATACGCAGTATTTT. Its translation: CASNGGKTDTQYF.

The CDR3 nucleotides read TGTGCCAGCAGCCAATTGACGACTAGACCTTGGTTCGAGCAGTACTTC. It codes for CASSQLTTRPWFEQYF. V is TRBV7-2 and J is TRBJ2-7, with D possibly being TRBD2 (6 bases). The CDR3 is made up of 16 amino acids. CDR1 and CDR2 from the germline V gene are SGHTA and FQGNSA. The ends were cut back, 5 bases at V and 6 bases at J, with 23 bases in the middle.

The V gene is TRBV4-1, the J gene TRBJ1-2; TRBD1 matches 7 bases. This CDR3 comprises 15 residues. V lost 3 bases to trimming and J lost 5 bases; unmatched junction nucleotides: 9. Germline CDR1 reads MGHRA; CDR2 reads YSYEKL. The CDR3 protein is CASSQGQRNFYGYTF. The CDR3 nucleotides read TGCGCCAGCAGCCAGGGACAGCGTAACTTTTATGGCTACACCTTC.

J is TRBJ2-7 and V is TRBV5-1; maybe TRBD2 (6 bases). Germline assignment: CDR1 SGHRS and CDR2 YFSETQ. CDR3 length equals 18 residues. The V end was cut by 0 bases, the J end by 2 bases, with 21 bases between. The CDR3 DNA sequence: TGCGCCAGCAGCTTGGAGCCGGCACCGGGAGCAAATCCCTACGAGCAGTACTTC. Its translation: CASSLEPAPGANPYEQYF.

The rearrangement joins TRBV3-1 (or the pseudogene TRBV3-2) to TRBJ1-1, with 7 bases fitting TRBD1. The CDR3 loop spans 15 amino acids. Germline CDR1 reads LGHDT; CDR2 reads YNNKEL (reference sequence). V was pared by 4 bases and J by 0 bases, with 5 bases of the junction left unmatched. The CDR3 protein is CASSPRTGLNTEAFF. In DNA form, the CDR3 reads TGTGCCAGCAGCCCGCGGACAGGTCTGAACACTGAAGCTTTCTTT.

J is TRBJ1-2 and V is TRBV4-1; 7 nucleotides align to TRBD1. Per germline, CDR1 MGHRA and CDR2 YSYEKL. V dropped 1 base and J dropped 8; count of bases not matched to a gene: 10. This CDR3 region has 15 residues. The CDR3 sequence: CASSQGGRTGDGYTF. In DNA form, the CDR3 reads TGCGCCAGCAGCCAAGGGGGTCGAACAGGGGACGGCTACACCTTC.

The chain uses TRBV5-1 and TRBJ2-5, with D possibly being TRBD2 (6 bases). The germline V and J ends were trimmed by 4 bases and 9 bases, with 28 bases remaining between them. The CDR3 is made up of 17 amino acids. Looked up from germline, CDR1 is SGHRS and CDR2 is YFSETQ. The CDR3 sequence: CASSPVERATGFVPQYF. The CDR3 DNA reads TGCGCCAGCAGCCCCGTGGAGCGGGCGACGGGGTTTGTGCCCCAGTACTTC.

About this clone itself: Other DNA sequences in the same sample also yield this CDR3. The chain employs TRBV28 and TRBJ2-7; the match to TRBD1 covers 8 bases. The V segment lost 7 bases and the J segment 5 bases; nucleotides outside the gene matches: 7. The V gene's germline CDR1 is MDHEN and CDR2 SYDVKM. The CDR3 spans 13 residues. The CDR3 bases are TGTGCCAGCACAGGGGGCAATCGGAACGAGCAGTACTTC. Its protein is CASTGGNRNEQYF. Complete variable domain (other parts from reference TRBV28 and TRBJ2-7): DVKVTQSSRYLVKRTGEKVFLECVQDMDHENMFWYRQDPGLGLRLIYFSYDVKMKEKGDIPEGYSVSREKKERFSLILESASTNQTSMYLCASTGGNRNEQYFGPGTRLTVT.